This T cell receptor (beta chain) was obtained from a study of radiation and T cells in renal cell carcinoma. Findings of the study overall: From baseline, blood top tumor clonotypes peaked at 2 weeks post-radiation.

With respect to this clone: No antigen is known for it.

Germline CDR1 is MGHRA and CDR2 is YSYEKL. V dropped 4 bases and J dropped 0 bases, with 11 bases sitting between them. The CDR3 length is 15 residues. The repertoire was sequenced with immunoSEQ multiplex PCR; TCRdb's copy has only in-frame clones and lacks some. This sample yields more than 150,000 clones, of which roughly 86% are seen a single time; under 15% belongs to the top ten. The time point denotes: blood 2 weeks post-SBRT. As for treatment: 15 Gy SBRT to primary tumor, nephrectomy 4 weeks later. This renal cell carcinoma was of the clear cell type. The receptor's source is a woman aged 45 to 65 with renal cell carcinoma. The specimen was blood, collected from a patient whose treatment included radiotherapy and nephrectomy. V and J are TRBV4-1 and TRBJ2-3; maybe TRBD2 (5 bases). The CDR3 protein is CASSPLGLSTDTQYF. The CDR3 DNA sequence: TGCGCCAGCAGCCCGCTAGGACTTAGCACAGATACGCAGTATTTT.